Presented here are 10 T cell receptor beta chains from one specimen sequenced in a study of cytomegalovirus exposure and HLA in healthy donors (dated by TCRdb to the late 2010s). The library was made by the immunoSEQ multiplex PCR assay. The multiplex PCR relied on a mix of 60 forward primers for TCR Vbeta segments and 13 reverse primers for TCR Jbeta segments. TCRdb carries this immuneACCESS record with in-frame sequences only. Its versions omit some clonotypes, under half of them owing to an unresolved V gene in the studies checked, with the rest unexplained. Counted in this sample were about 110,000 clones; approximately 80% of them appeared once. Jointly, the top ten make up 2.5% to 3% of the sample. Sequenced material: PBMCs. The receptors here all came from a woman in her sixties in good health and CMV-seropositive.

The rearrangement links TRBV5-1 to TRBJ2-3; the match to TRBD1 covers 7 bases. V gave up 4 bases and J gave up 9 bases; unmatched junction bases: 8. There are 13 residues in the CDR3. Germline-derived CDR1 and CDR2 are SGHRS and YFSETQ. CDR3 coding DNA: TGCGCCAGCAGCCCCCGGGGACAGCCGACGCAGTATTTT. Amino acids: CASSPRGQPTQYF.

The CDR3 protein is CAWSLDGQGYQPQHF. CDR3 DNA: TGTGCCTGGAGTTTAGATGGACAGGGGTATCAGCCCCAGCATTTT. The chain recombines TRBV30 with TRBJ1-5; TRBD1 matches at 9 bases. In germline, CDR1 is GTSNPN, CDR2 SVGIG (reference sequence). CDR3 length: 15 residues. Losses at the gene ends were 2 bases for V and 5 bases for J; bases not matched to a gene: 7. The entire variable domain, with the rest obtained from reference TRBV30 and TRBJ1-5, is as follows: SQTIHQWPATLVQPVGSPLSLECTVEGTSNPNLYWYRQAAGRGLQLLFYSVGIGQISSEVPQNLSASRPQDRQFILSSKKLLLSDSGFYLCAWSLDGQGYQPQHFGDGTRLSIL.

The chain carries TRBV4-2 and TRBJ1-1, with a tentative D call TRBD1 (5 bases). V was pared by 4 bases and J by 1 base, with 10 bases between. Germline CDR1 and CDR2: LGHNA and YNFKEQ. The CDR3 extends over 14 amino acids. Here the CDR3 DNA reads TGTGCCAGCAGCCTCGTAGGACAGAACACTGAAGCTTTCTTT. As protein: CASSLVGQNTEAFF.

This chain connects TRBV9 to TRBJ2-5, with D possibly matching TRBD1 (5 bases). The V and J ends lost 0 bases and 4 bases respectively, with 10 bases between them. This CDR3 contains 14 residues. Germline CDR1 SGDLS, CDR2 YYNGEE. This CDR3 is CASSVGRQGETQYF. The CDR3 DNA follows: TGTGCCAGCAGCGTAGGACGGCAGGGAGAGACCCAGTACTTC.

The chain carries TRBV21-1 and TRBJ2-1; TRBD2 is the table's D call and was not checked against the DNA. TRBV21-1 has pseudogene status. CDR3 length: 17 residues. CDR3 nucleotides: TGTGCCAGCAGCAAGGGACTAGTCGGCAGCTCCTACAATGAGCAGTTCTTC. As protein: CASSKGLVGSSYNEQFF.

This clone was observed a few times. The J gene is TRBJ2-5, the V gene TRBV7-3; D remains unclear. Per germline, CDR1 SGHTA and CDR2 FQGTGA. Trimming took 2 bases from V and 5 from J, leaving 6 bases between them. This CDR3 contains 12 residues. CDR3: CASSLYGETQYF. CDR3 in DNA: TGTGCCAGCAGCTTATACGGGGAGACCCAGTACTTC.

This clone was observed a handful of times. The gene calls are TRBV5-4 and TRBJ2-3; 7 bases are a match to TRBD2. Germline V gene data show CDR1 as SGHNT and CDR2 as YYREEE (reference sequence). With V trimmed by 2 bases and J by 6 bases, 6 bases remained unmatched. The length of the CDR3 is 14 residues. CDR3 bases: TGTGCCAGCAGCTTAGCGGGACGGCCCGATACGCAGTATTTT. Translating it yields CASSLAGRPDTQYF.

The chain is built from TRBV5-4 and TRBJ2-1; 10 bases agree with TRBD2. This CDR3 is 15 amino acids long. J lost 3 bases, V lost 1 base, and 1 base had no gene match. Looked up from germline, CDR1 is SGHNT and CDR2 is YYREEE (reference sequence). CDR3 region: CASSLTSGIYNEQFF. CDR3 nucleotide sequence: TGTGCCAGCAGCTTGACTAGCGGGATCTACAATGAGCAGTTCTTC.

The V call is TRBV28, the J call TRBJ2-7; D not certain. This CDR3 comprises 12 residues. Trimming shortened V by 4 bases and J by 5 bases, and 9 bases separated the two germline ends. Germline CDR1 is MDHEN and CDR2 is SYDVKM. Here the CDR3 DNA reads TGTGCCAGCAGTTCCCCAATAGACGAGCAGTACTTC. Translating it yields CASSSPIDEQYF.

This clone appeared a few times. The CDR3 is CASGQQDQPQHF. In nucleotides, the CDR3 is TGTGCCAGCGGACAGCAGGATCAGCCCCAGCATTTT. The chain links TRBV19 to TRBJ1-5; the D gene is possibly TRBD1 (6 bases). The germline V gene has CDR1 LNHDA and CDR2 SQIVND (reference sequence). V gave up 9 bases and J gave up 5 bases, with 11 bases separating them. The CDR3 runs 12 residues.